Below, 30 T cell receptor beta chains from the same sample are listed, as sequenced in a study of blood T cell repertoires in COVID-19 (dated by TCRdb to 2018 to 2021). Library preparation employed the immunoSEQ multiplex PCR assay. The clones in this table, taken by TCRdb from immuneACCESS, are in-frame only. Not every clone is retained; where verified, under half of the shortfall comes from an unresolved V gene, and the cause of the rest is unknown. This sample holds approximately 68,000 clones; around 86% were observed only once. The ten largest clonotypes hold roughly 6.5% of the sample. Sequenced input: peripheral blood. These receptors all come from a man aged 45-60 years with active COVID-19.

This clone was detected only once. This chain joins TRBV5-4 and TRBJ2-5, with D maybe TRBD2 (7 bases). CDR1 is SGHNT and CDR2 is YYREEE in the germline V gene (reference sequence). V was cut by 4 bases and J by 3 bases, with 16 bases left in between. The CDR3 is 15 amino acids. CDR3 in amino acids: CASSPQGGRKETQYF. Written as DNA, the CDR3 is TGTGCCAGCAGCCCACAGGGAGGGAGGAAAGAGACCCAGTACTTC.

The chain recombines TRBV18 with TRBJ2-6, with 10 bases aligning to TRBD2. V shed 3 bases, J shed 0 bases, and the junction held 2 bases outside the gene matches. This CDR3 is 17 amino acids long. Per germline, CDR1 KGHSH and CDR2 LQKENI. The CDR3 DNA reads as TGTGCCAGCTCACCCGCTAGCGGGGGCTCTGGGGCCAACGTCCTGACTTTC. Translated: CASSPASGGSGANVLTF.

The rearrangement uses TRBV27 and TRBJ1-5, with D unclear. CDR1 MNHEY and CDR2 SMNVEV come from the germline V gene (reference sequence). Trimming removed 3 bases from V and 7 bases from J, with 10 bases in between. The CDR3 contains 13 residues. CDR3 amino acids: CASSLWGEQPQHF. The CDR3 nucleotides are TGTGCCAGCAGTTTGTGGGGAGAACAGCCCCAGCATTTT.

The chain combines TRBV28 with TRBJ2-5; 15 bases line up with TRBD2. Looked up from germline, CDR1 is MDHEN and CDR2 is SYDVKM. Germline trimming cut 5 bases from V and 12 bases from J; bases unmatched to any gene: 16. This CDR3 has 17 residues. The CDR3 spells CASSGPGLAGGHSREYF. In DNA, the CDR3 is TGTGCCAGCAGTGGCCCGGGACTAGCGGGGGGTCACAGCCGGGAGTACTTC.

The chain uses TRBV28 and TRBJ2-1; 8 bases are a match to TRBD1. The CDR3 sequence is 14 residues long. After removal of 6 bases from V and 4 bases from J, the junction contained 5 bases not matched to a gene. Germline V gene sequence: CDR1 MDHEN, CDR2 SYDVKM. CDR3: CASSYGQGYNEQFF. Written as DNA, the CDR3 is TGTGCCAGCAGCTACGGACAGGGTTACAATGAGCAGTTCTTC.

The chain uses TRBV5-1 and TRBJ2-1; D gene ambiguous. Trimming pared 0 bases from V and 9 bases from J, leaving 16 bases between. The length of the CDR3 is 15 residues. Germline-derived CDR1 and CDR2 are SGHRS and YFSETQ. The CDR3 sequence is CASSLAAQQLVEQFF. CDR3 bases: TGCGCCAGCAGCTTGGCCGCACAGCAATTGGTTGAGCAGTTCTTC.

The gene calls are TRBV6-5 and TRBJ1-5; 9 bases agree with TRBD1. Looked up from germline, CDR1 is MNHEY and CDR2 is SVGAGI. V was clipped by 6 bases and J by 4 bases; unmatched bases: 7. The CDR3 covers 15 residues. CDR3 loop: CASRKDRGDNQPQHF. Here the CDR3 DNA reads TGTGCCAGCAGAAAGGACAGGGGCGATAATCAGCCCCAGCATTTT.

The chain uses TRBV7-8 and TRBJ2-2; perhaps TRBD2 as D (7 bases). This CDR3 is 19 amino acids long. The germline V gene has CDR1 SGHVS and CDR2 FQNEAQ. V dropped 4 bases and J dropped 0 bases, with 21 bases sitting between them. The CDR3 DNA sequence: TGTGCCAGCAGCTCTCATGGGGGGGCGGAGGGCCCGAACACCGGGGAGCTGTTTTTT. Its translation: CASSSHGGAEGPNTGELFF.

J is TRBJ1-2 and V is TRBV14; D is unclear. The CDR3 consists of 14 residues. V dropped 0 bases and J dropped 7 bases, with 12 bases sitting between them. Germline-derived CDR1 and CDR2 are SGHDN and FVKESK. The chain's CDR3 is CASSQDLALRGYTF. The CDR3 DNA reads as TGTGCCAGCAGCCAAGATTTAGCCCTGCGTGGCTACACCTTC.

This rearrangement joins TRBV6-2 or TRBV6-3 to TRBJ2-7; TRBD2 matches at 9 bases. The CDR3 totals 15 residues. Germline CDR1 reads MNHEY; CDR2 reads SVGEGT. V gave up 2 bases and J gave up 2 bases; unmatched junction bases: 4. The CDR3 nucleotides are TGTGCCAGCAGTTACAGGCGGGAGGGCCCCTACGAGCAGTACTTC. It codes for CASSYRREGPYEQYF.

V and J are TRBV7-2 and TRBJ1-5, with 8 bases lining up with TRBD1. This CDR3 comprises 15 residues. The germline gives CDR1 SGHTA, CDR2 FQGNSA. With 4 bases clipped from V and 6 bases from J, the junction kept 8 bases outside the gene matches. This chain's CDR3 is CASSSSARGLQPQHF. CDR3 bases: TGTGCCAGCAGCTCCAGCGCCAGGGGGCTTCAGCCCCAGCATTTT.

V gene TRBV5-4 combines with J gene TRBJ2-7; the match to TRBD2 covers 8 bases. J gave up 2 bases and V 6 bases, and 7 bases lay outside the gene matches. The CDR3 has 14 residues. Germline loops: CDR1 SGHNT, CDR2 YYREEE (reference sequence). CDR3 amino acids: CASTPSGPTYEQYF. Here the CDR3 DNA reads TGTGCCAGCACCCCTAGCGGGCCAACCTACGAGCAGTACTTC.

This chain uses TRBV4-2 with TRBJ1-4; possibly TRBD1 for D (6 bases). The CDR3 extends over 16 amino acids. Germline V lookup: CDR1 LGHNA, CDR2 YNFKEQ. Trimming stripped 1 base from V and 1 base from J, with 10 bases between. In DNA, the CDR3 is TGTGCCAGCAGCCAAGGCCAGGGGAGAACTAATGAAAAACTGTTTTTT. Translation gives CASSQGQGRTNEKLFF.

This clone was picked up one time. The chain uses TRBV19 and TRBJ1-1; possible D gene TRBD1, 6 bases. The CDR3 loop spans 16 amino acids. Trimming pared 4 bases from V and 1 base from J, leaving 16 bases between. In germline, CDR1 is LNHDA, CDR2 SQIVND (reference sequence). CDR3: CASSRPGAAANTEAFF. The CDR3, as DNA: TGTGCCAGTAGTAGACCAGGGGCAGCAGCGAACACTGAAGCTTTCTTT.

The rearrangement joins TRBV5-4 to TRBJ1-4; no clear D gene. CDR3 length: 12 amino acids. The ends were cut back, 7 bases at V and 5 bases at J, with 9 bases in the middle. Germline V gene lookup returns CDR1 SGHNT and CDR2 YYREEE (reference sequence). The CDR3 reads CASGRENEKLFF. CDR3 coding DNA: TGTGCCAGCGGACGGGAAAATGAAAAACTGTTTTTT.

V and J are TRBV7-6 and TRBJ2-7; TRBD2 might be the D (5 bases). Trimming cost V 1 base and J 4 bases, with 14 bases left between them. The V gene's germline CDR1 is SGHVS and CDR2 FNYEAQ. This CDR3 region has 15 residues. CDR3 coding DNA: TGTGCCAGCAGCTTAGAGTCTAGCCGTCGGTACGAGCAGTACTTC. Translation gives CASSLESSRRYEQYF.

The V call is TRBV27, the J call TRBJ2-3; 12 nucleotides align to TRBD2. The germline V gene has CDR1 MNHEY and CDR2 SMNVEV (reference sequence). Unmatched junction bases numbered 7, after V lost 4 bases and J lost 2 bases. The length of the CDR3 is 17 residues. The CDR3 sequence is CASSSYPSGGATDTQYF. The CDR3 region has the DNA TGTGCCAGCAGTTCCTACCCTAGCGGGGGGGCCACAGATACGCAGTATTTT.

The chain joins TRBV7-3 to TRBJ1-6; D unresolved. This CDR3 is 13 amino acids long. V was trimmed by 1 base and J by 14 bases, leaving 12 bases between them. The germline V gene encodes CDR1 SGHTA and CDR2 FQGTGA. The CDR3 region has the DNA TGTGCCAGCAGCTTAATTCCGGCGCAGGCCCTCCACTTT. Residues: CASSLIPAQALHF.

This chain joins TRBV7-9 and TRBJ2-2; maybe TRBD1 (6 bases). This CDR3 has 15 residues. The ends were cut back, 4 bases at V and 1 base at J, with 10 bases in the middle. Germline values: CDR1 SEHNR, CDR2 FQNEAQ (reference sequence). The CDR3 sequence: CASSSTGRNTGELFF. CDR3 coding DNA: TGTGCCAGCAGCTCGACAGGACGGAACACCGGGGAGCTGTTTTTT. Using reference TRBV7-9 and TRBJ2-2 for the parts outside the CDR3, the full variable domain is DTGVSQNPRHKITKRGQNVTFRCDPISEHNRLYWYRQTLGQGPEFLTYFQNEAQLEKSRLLSDRFSAERPKGSFSTLEIQRTEQGDSAMYLCASSSTGRNTGELFFGEGSRLTVL.

The rearrangement joins TRBV7-2 to TRBJ2-5, with 8 positions matching TRBD1. V was clipped by 7 bases and J by 4 bases; unmatched bases: 11. The CDR3 extends over 15 amino acids. Germline V gives CDR1 SGHTA, CDR2 FQGNSA. The CDR3 is CASIDPGQVGETQYF. In nucleotides, the CDR3 is TGTGCCAGCATCGACCCGGGACAGGTGGGAGAGACCCAGTACTTC.

Comment on this clone: A read error may be the cause here, since a much bigger clone is one base away. Other DNA sequences in this sample translate to the same CDR3. The chain employs TRBV6-5 and TRBJ1-1; possibly TRBD1 for D (6 bases). Per the germline V gene, CDR1 is MNHEY and CDR2 is SVGAGI. The CDR3 covers 15 residues. Trimming cost V 0 bases and J 0 bases, with 8 bases left between them. CDR3 nucleotide sequence: TGTGCCAGCAGTTACTCGACAGGATTGAACACTGAAGCTTTCTTT. Translating gives CASSYSTGLNTEAFF.

The chain combines TRBV24-1 with TRBJ2-1, with D perhaps TRBD2 (6 bases). Looked up from germline, CDR1 is KGHDR and CDR2 is SFDVKD. Trimming left V 2 bases short and J 2 bases short, with 15 bases between. The CDR3 contains 17 residues. The CDR3 sequence: CATSDSRRATAYNEQFF. CDR3 coding DNA: TGTGCCACCAGTGATTCCAGGAGGGCCACAGCCTACAATGAGCAGTTCTTC.

V usage is TRBV7-3 and J usage is TRBJ2-2, with 9 nucleotides matching TRBD1. The CDR3 is made up of 14 amino acids. J was trimmed by 6 bases and V by 4 bases; bases with no gene match: 3. The germline gives CDR1 SGHTA, CDR2 FQGTGA. CDR3 in amino acids: CASSSWTGAGELFF. CDR3 nucleotide sequence: TGTGCCAGCAGCTCCTGGACAGGGGCCGGGGAGCTGTTTTTT.

The V call is TRBV18, the J call TRBJ1-4, with TRBD1 matching 8 bases. Trimming removed 6 bases from V and 2 bases from J; junction bases left unmatched: 2. CDR1 is KGHSH, CDR2 LQKENI, per germline. The CDR3 extends over 14 amino acids. CDR3 residues: CASSRQGTNEKLFF. The CDR3 bases are TGTGCCAGCTCCAGACAGGGGACTAATGAAAAACTGTTTTTT.

This clone was counted once. The V gene is TRBV6-2 or TRBV6-3, the J gene TRBJ2-7; 7 bases line up with TRBD1. Trimming at V came to 2 bases and at J to 4 bases, leaving 8 bases not matched to a gene. This CDR3 is built from 15 residues. CDR1 and CDR2 (germline): MNHEY, SVGEGT. The CDR3 sequence: CASSYLRDSIYEQYF. The CDR3 nucleotides read TGTGCCAGCAGTTACCTCCGGGACAGCATTTACGAGCAGTACTTC.

This clone was recorded once. The chain carries TRBV9 and TRBJ1-6; D not certain. The germline V and J ends were trimmed by 0 bases and 0 bases, with 7 bases remaining between them. Germline V CDR1 and CDR2: SGDLS, YYNGEE. The CDR3 length is 16 residues. CDR3 nucleotide sequence: TGTGCCAGCAGCGTAGGGGCGAGCTCCTATAATTCACCCCTCCACTTT. Translating gives CASSVGASSYNSPLHF. Complete variable domain (other parts from reference TRBV9 and TRBJ1-6): DSGVTQTPKHLITATGQRVTLRCSPRSGDLSVYWYQQSLDQGLQFLIQYYNGEERAKGNILERFSAQQFPDLHSELNLSSLELGDSALYFCASSVGASSYNSPLHFGNGTRLTVT.

Concerning this clone itself: The junction departs from germline at one end; a sequencing error may be responsible. The chain uses TRBV7-7 and TRBJ2-2, with 10 positions matching TRBD2. Germline V gives CDR1 SSHAT, CDR2 FNYEAQ (reference sequence). The CDR3 length is 15 residues. The CDR3 region is CASSLAGGNTGELFF. The CDR3 nucleotides read TGTGCTAGCAGCTTAGCGGGGGGTAACACCGGGGAGCTGTTTTTT.

This chain connects TRBV6-6 to TRBJ2-6; possibly TRBD2 for D (5 bases). V was cut by 5 bases and J by 2 bases, with 13 bases left in between. In germline, CDR1 is MNHNY, CDR2 SVGAGI (reference sequence). The CDR3 has 16 residues. For the CDR3, the DNA is TGTGCCAGCAGTCGATTCCGGGGTACTGGGGCCAACGTCCTGACTTTC. Translation: CASSRFRGTGANVLTF.

The chain couples TRBV4-1 to TRBJ1-1, with D perhaps TRBD1 (6 bases). This CDR3 has 17 amino acids. Germline V gives CDR1 MGHRA, CDR2 YSYEKL. Trimming took off 1 base at V and 5 bases at J, with 20 bases between the two ends. The CDR3 protein is CASSQGSAGARGTEAFF. CDR3 bases: TGCGCCAGCAGCCAAGGGAGTGCGGGAGCCAGGGGTACTGAAGCTTTCTTT.

The genes are TRBV5-4 and TRBJ2-4, with 8 bases identical to TRBD1. Germline CDR1 reads SGHNT; CDR2 reads YYREEE (reference sequence). CDR3 size: 13 residues. V was clipped by 3 bases and J by 5 bases; unmatched bases: 1. CDR3 nucleotides: TGTGCCAGCAGCTGGGGACAGGAAAACATTCAGTACTTC. It yields the protein CASSWGQENIQYF. Combining the CDR3 with reference TRBV5-4 and TRBJ2-4 gives the whole variable domain ETGVTQSPTHLIKTRGQQVTLRCSSQSGHNTVSWYQQALGQGPQFIFQYYREEENGRGNFPPRFSGLQFPNYSSELNVNALELDDSALYLCASSWGQENIQYFGAGTRLSVL.